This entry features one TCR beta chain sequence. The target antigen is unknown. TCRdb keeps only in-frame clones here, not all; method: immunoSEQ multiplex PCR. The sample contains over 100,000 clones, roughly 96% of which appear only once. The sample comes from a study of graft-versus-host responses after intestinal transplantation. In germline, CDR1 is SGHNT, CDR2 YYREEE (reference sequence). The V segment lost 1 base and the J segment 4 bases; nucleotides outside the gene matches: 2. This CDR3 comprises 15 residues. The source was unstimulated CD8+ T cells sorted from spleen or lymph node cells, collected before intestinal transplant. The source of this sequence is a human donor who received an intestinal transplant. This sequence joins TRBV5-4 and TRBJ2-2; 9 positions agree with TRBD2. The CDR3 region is CASSLLAGSTGELFF. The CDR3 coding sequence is TGTGCCAGCAGCTTGCTAGCGGGATCCACCGGGGAGCTGTTTTTT.